The clone carrying this T cell receptor beta chain has just one count. Its antigen is unknown. The data belong to a study of shared clonotypes between healthy human individuals. General study findings and limits: Larger richness was generally estimated for naive than memory subsets. Represented genetic and exposure-history diversity was restricted by having few donors.

Adult donors, all healthy and HIV-negative, had no recent acute infections or vaccinations. An even split of each subset's genomic DNA across several immunoSEQ plates was performed. Generated by immunoSEQ multiplex PCR, the TCRdb table keeps only in-frame clones and is missing some. The repertoire consists of 2 million to 2.5 million clones, with 93% occurring once and the leading ten covering roughly 0.36%. Sequenced sample: naive CD4+ T cells from PBMCs. Subset: CD45RA+ positively selected. This sequence originates from a man aged 18-30 years in good health. Some clones in this sample may be carry-over from other donors' samples.

CDR3 amino acids: CASSSKRESSYNEQFF. The CDR3 bases are TGTGCCAGCAGCTCGAAGCGGGAGAGCTCCTACAATGAGCAGTTCTTC. The chain couples TRBV7-9 to TRBJ2-1; 8 nucleotides align to TRBD2. This CDR3 is 16 amino acids long. CDR1 is SEHNR, CDR2 FQNEAQ, per germline (reference sequence). J lost 0 bases, V lost 4 bases, and 5 bases had no gene match.